This entry lists 19 T cell receptor beta chains sequenced from one sample in a study of cytomegalovirus exposure and HLA in healthy donors. Researchers ran the PCR with 60 Vbeta and 13 Jbeta primers. TCRdb's copy holds only in-frame clones and misses some; the assay was immunoSEQ multiplex PCR. Of 82,000 or so clones in the sample, about 9.4% were seen once. Sequencing input: PBMCs. The receptor source for this set is a man in his fifties or sixties in good health and CMV-seropositive.

The chain uses TRBV15 and TRBJ2-5, with D tentatively TRBD1 (6 bases). Germline V gives CDR1 LNHNV, CDR2 YYDKDF (reference sequence). The CDR3 is 15 residues long. V lost 0 bases, J lost 2 bases, and 10 bases lay in between. The CDR3 region is CATSREDSSQETQYF. Here the CDR3 DNA reads TGTGCCACCAGCAGAGAGGACAGCTCACAAGAGACCCAGTACTTC.

This clone was observed at least ten times. An end of the junction does not agree with germline; a read error may underlie this. V and J are TRBV10-3 and TRBJ2-1; D uncertain. The germline V gene encodes CDR1 ENHRY and CDR2 SYGVKD. This CDR3 has 13 amino acids. The CDR3 DNA reads TGTGCCAGCAGTTACGGCTGGCGGAATGAGCAGTTCTTC. It yields the protein CASSYGWRNEQFF.

This clone turned up a few times. The rearrangement joins TRBV5-4 to TRBJ1-5; D ambiguous. The CDR3 loop spans 13 amino acids. The V gene lost 9 bases and the J gene lost 4 bases, with 14 bases spanning the gap. The germline CDR1 and CDR2 sequences are SGHNT and YYREEE (reference sequence). The DNA for the CDR3 is TGTGCCACTCATCCTAGTCCTAATCAGCCCCAGCATTTT. Translating it yields CATHPSPNQPQHF.

The chain has TRBV5-4 and TRBJ2-5, with D perhaps matching TRBD2 (5 bases). This CDR3 spans 14 amino acids. Germline V gene sequence: CDR1 SGHNT, CDR2 YYREEE (reference sequence). Trimming removed 7 bases at V and 2 bases at J, with 15 bases between. The CDR3, as DNA: TGTGCCAGCGCCCTTGCCGGGAATCAAGAGACCCAGTACTTC. Its protein product is CASALAGNQETQYF.

The chain couples TRBV25-1 to TRBJ2-2; TRBD2 is a possible D gene (7 bases). The CDR3 contains 17 residues. Trimming cost V 6 bases and J 0 bases, with 17 bases left between them. Germline loops: CDR1 MGHDK, CDR2 SYGVNS. The CDR3 nucleotides are TGTGCCAGCAGCCCCTCGGGGGGCGGACCGAACACCGGGGAGCTGTTTTTT. Translated, it gives CASSPSGGGPNTGELFF.

This clone was counted between two and nine times. The junction departs from the called germline gene at one end, perhaps through a read error. The V and J genes are TRBV7-7 and TRBJ2-5; 9 bases are shared with TRBD1. Per the germline V gene, CDR1 is SSHAT and CDR2 is FNYEAQ (reference sequence). The CDR3 runs to 14 residues. The CDR3 spells CASSPTGGGETQYF. In DNA, the CDR3 is TGTGCTAGCAGTCCAACAGGGGGCGGAGAGACCCAGTACTTC.

This clone was counted between two and nine times. V usage is TRBV28 and J usage is TRBJ1-4; D unclear. Germline V CDR1 and CDR2: MDHEN, SYDVKM. The CDR3 runs 13 residues. The V and J ends lost 10 bases and 5 bases respectively, with 14 bases between them. The CDR3 spells CAIGGSENEKLFF. The CDR3 DNA follows: TGTGCCATTGGCGGCAGTGAGAATGAAAAACTGTTTTTT. Based on the CDR3 plus reference TRBV28 and TRBJ1-4, the full variable domain is DVKVTQSSRYLVKRTGEKVFLECVQDMDHENMFWYRQDPGLGLRLIYFSYDVKMKEKGDIPEGYSVSREKKERFSLILESASTNQTSMYLCAIGGSENEKLFFGSGTQLSVL.

The chain carries TRBV5-4 and TRBJ2-5, with unresolved D. The last part of the DNA fits TRBJ2-7 better; the J call may be wrong. Germline values: CDR1 SGHNT, CDR2 YYREEE (reference sequence). The length of the CDR3 is 16 residues. CDR3 sequence (DNA): TGTGCCAGCAGCTTGGCCGGTCGTAACCCCTCCTACGAGCAGTACTTC. Translated, it gives CASSLAGRNPSYEQYF.

This clone was counted a few times. V is TRBV5-4 and J is TRBJ2-3, with 10 bases identical to TRBD1. The CDR3 extends over 15 amino acids. Germline CDR1 and CDR2: SGHNT and YYREEE (reference sequence). The trim removed 4 bases at V and 7 bases at J, leaving 9 bases unmatched. CDR3 sequence (DNA): TGTGCCAGCAGCCGAGGGACAGGGGATGGGAATACGCAGTATTTT. It is translated as CASSRGTGDGNTQYF. The entire variable domain, with the rest obtained from reference TRBV5-4 and TRBJ2-3, is as follows: ETGVTQSPTHLIKTRGQQVTLRCSSQSGHNTVSWYQQALGQGPQFIFQYYREEENGRGNFPPRFSGLQFPNYSSELNVNALELDDSALYLCASSRGTGDGNTQYFGPGTRLTVL.

In its sample, this clone was seen a few times. V usage is TRBV7-2 and J usage is TRBJ2-1; 8 bases are shared with TRBD1. The CDR3 sequence is 16 residues long. Germline values: CDR1 SGHTA, CDR2 FQGNSA. V dropped 4 bases and J dropped 8; count of bases not matched to a gene: 13. CDR3 region: CASSSIPGQANDEQFF. In nucleotides, the CDR3 is TGTGCCAGCAGCTCGATACCGGGACAGGCTAACGATGAGCAGTTCTTC.

The chain carries TRBV30 and TRBJ1-5, with TRBD1 as a possible D gene (6 bases). This CDR3 spans 13 amino acids. V was cut by 1 base and J by 5 bases, with 9 bases left in between. The germline V gene encodes CDR1 GTSNPN and CDR2 SVGIG (reference sequence). The CDR3: CAWSEGGDQPQHF. DNA of the CDR3: TGTGCCTGGAGTGAAGGGGGAGATCAGCCCCAGCATTTT.

A few counts support this clone. The rearrangement links TRBV6-1 to TRBJ2-7; 8 positions match TRBD1. Trimming removed 6 bases from V and 3 bases from J; junction bases left unmatched: 4. The CDR3 is 13 amino acids. The germline V gene encodes CDR1 MNHNS and CDR2 SASEGT. Written as DNA, the CDR3 is TGTGCCAGCAGGACAGGGGAGGTCTACGAGCAGTACGTC. Its protein product is CASRTGEVYEQYV.

The chain has TRBV6-5 and TRBJ2-3, with TRBD2 identical over 8 bases. Trimming cost V 4 bases and J 8 bases; bases outside gene matches: 5. The germline V gene has CDR1 MNHEY and CDR2 SVGAGI. The CDR3 totals 13 residues. CDR3 sequence: CASSSGGAATQYF. As DNA, the CDR3 is TGTGCCAGCAGTTCCGGGGGGGCCGCTACGCAGTATTTT.

The V gene is TRBV6-6, the J gene TRBJ2-5, with a tentative D call TRBD2 (6 bases). Trimming removed 5 bases from V and 5 bases from J, with 21 bases in between. The CDR3 totals 16 residues. Germline assignment: CDR1 MNHNY and CDR2 SVGAGI (reference sequence). The CDR3 DNA follows: TGTGCCAGCAGTCCCCACGTATCCGGGGGACCTGAGACCCAGTACTTC. It specifies CASSPHVSGGPETQYF.

This clone was observed a handful of times. The V call is TRBV25-1, the J call TRBJ2-2; possible D gene TRBD1, 5 bases. In germline, CDR1 is MGHDK, CDR2 SYGVNS. CDR3 size: 14 residues. Deletions cut 5 bases from V and 7 bases from J, with 14 bases between. This CDR3 is CASSPTALGGELFF. CDR3 sequence (DNA): TGTGCCAGCAGTCCGACAGCATTGGGCGGGGAGCTGTTTTTT.

This clone was observed once. The V and J genes are TRBV5-4 and TRBJ2-3; D is possibly TRBD1 (5 bases). Trimming removed 0 bases from V and 3 bases from J, with 8 bases in between. The CDR3 is 14 residues long. From germline, CDR1 is SGHNT and CDR2 YYREEE (reference sequence). CDR3 protein: CASSLEGATDTQYF. The CDR3 DNA is TGTGCCAGCAGCTTGGAAGGGGCTACAGATACGCAGTATTTT.

This clone was counted a few times. The sample holds other DNA sequences that translate to the same CDR3. The chain links TRBV5-5 to TRBJ1-2; D remains ambiguous. Germline CDR1 and CDR2: SGHKS and YYEKEE (reference sequence). The CDR3 extends over 13 amino acids. Deletions cut 0 bases from V and 4 bases from J, with 7 bases between. The CDR3 bases are TGTGCCAGCAGCTTGGGGACTATCTATGGCTACACCTTC. Its protein is CASSLGTIYGYTF.

This clone showed up just a few times. The V gene is TRBV6-1, the J gene TRBJ2-7; perhaps TRBD1 as D (5 bases). The germline V gene has CDR1 MNHNS and CDR2 SASEGT. V was trimmed by 7 bases and J by 4 bases, leaving 14 bases between them. The CDR3 is 13 amino acids. The CDR3 loop is CASTLTERYEQYV. The DNA for the CDR3 is TGTGCCAGCACTTTGACAGAACGGTACGAGCAGTACGTC.

This clone appeared a few times. V gene TRBV5-1 combines with J gene TRBJ2-3; 14 positions agree with TRBD2. Looked up from germline, CDR1 is SGHRS and CDR2 is YFSETQ. The CDR3 runs 16 residues. V lost 3 bases, J lost 4 bases, and 4 bases stayed unmatched. This CDR3 is CASSSGTSGSADTQYF. DNA of the CDR3: TGCGCCAGCAGCTCCGGGACTAGCGGGAGTGCAGATACGCAGTATTTT.